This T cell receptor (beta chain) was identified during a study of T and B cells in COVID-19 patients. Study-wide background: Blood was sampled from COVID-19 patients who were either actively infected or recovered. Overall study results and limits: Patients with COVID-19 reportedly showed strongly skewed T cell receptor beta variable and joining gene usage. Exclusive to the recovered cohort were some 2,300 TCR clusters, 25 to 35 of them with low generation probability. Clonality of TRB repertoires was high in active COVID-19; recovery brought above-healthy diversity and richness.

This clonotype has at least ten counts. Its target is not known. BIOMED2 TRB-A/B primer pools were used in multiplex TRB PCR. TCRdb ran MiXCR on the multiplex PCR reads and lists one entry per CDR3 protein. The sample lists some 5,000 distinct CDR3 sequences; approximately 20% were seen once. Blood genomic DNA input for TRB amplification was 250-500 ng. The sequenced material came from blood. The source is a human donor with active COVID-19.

In DNA, the CDR3 is TGTGCCAGCAGCTCAGACCCTAATACGCAGTATTTT. It encodes CASSSDPNTQYF. The chain uses TRBV11-2 and TRBJ2-3, with no clear D. Germline CDR1 reads SGHAT; CDR2 reads FQNNGV. Trimming shortened V by 4 bases and J by 7 bases, and 9 bases separated the two germline ends. The CDR3 spans 12 residues.